This T cell receptor beta chain was recovered during a study of identical twins. As for this clonotype: The antigen remains undetermined.

In germline, CDR1 is MNHEY, CDR2 SVGAGI. V was pared by 0 bases and J by 2 bases, with 13 bases between. This CDR3 region has 16 residues. Study results and caveats: A lower insertion count was a feature of abundant cord blood beta clonotypes, with no such feature in memory repertoires. In beta out-of-frame sequences, the excess sharing between twins was weaker.

MiXCR, applied by TCRdb to the 5' RACE reads, yields one record per CDR3 protein. The table includes approximately 1.8 million distinct CDR3 sequences, 32% detected once. The gene calls are TRBV6-5 and TRBJ1-2; possibly TRBD1 for D (5 bases). Sequencing was done on a sample of cord blood. This TCR was recovered from a newborn girl in good health. The CDR3 is CASSYSSWGGNYGYTF. The CDR3, as DNA: TGTGCCAGCAGTTACTCATCGTGGGGGGGAAACTATGGCTACACCTTC.